This T cell receptor beta chain was sequenced in a study of T cells in Graves' hyperthyroidism and ophthalmopathy. Researchers amplified the TCR beta CDR3 regions from RNA transcripts. The study used the HTBI primer set for a first-round RT-PCR of the TCR CDR3. TCRdb recomputed calls from the multiplex PCR reads with MiXCR, one row per CDR3 protein. This sample has about 700,000 distinct CDR3 sequences; about 15% occur once, and the top ten carry about 10%. Sequencing used blood. The sequence was obtained from a young woman with Graves' hyperthyroidism.

The CDR3 DNA follows: TGCAGTGCTACCCCAGGGGCCTCCTACAATGAGCAGTTCTTC. It yields the protein CSATPGASYNEQFF. This sequence joins TRBV20-1 and TRBJ2-1; D perhaps matches TRBD1 (6 bases). Germline lookup yields CDR1 DFQATT and CDR2 SNEGSKA (reference sequence). V was clipped by 4 bases and J by 0 bases, with 10 bases between them. The CDR3 is 14 amino acids.